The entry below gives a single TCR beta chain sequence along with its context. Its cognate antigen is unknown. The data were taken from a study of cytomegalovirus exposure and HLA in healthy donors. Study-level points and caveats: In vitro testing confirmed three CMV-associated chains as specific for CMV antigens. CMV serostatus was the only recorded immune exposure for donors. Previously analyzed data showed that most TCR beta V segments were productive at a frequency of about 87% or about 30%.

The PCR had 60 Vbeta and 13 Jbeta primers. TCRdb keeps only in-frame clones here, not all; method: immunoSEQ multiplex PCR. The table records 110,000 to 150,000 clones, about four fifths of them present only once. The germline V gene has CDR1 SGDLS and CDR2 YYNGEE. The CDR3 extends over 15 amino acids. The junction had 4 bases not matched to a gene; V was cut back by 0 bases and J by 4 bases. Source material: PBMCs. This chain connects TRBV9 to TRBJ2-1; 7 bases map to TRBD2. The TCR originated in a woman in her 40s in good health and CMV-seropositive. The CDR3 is CASSVDGLEYNEQFF. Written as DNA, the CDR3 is TGTGCCAGCAGCGTAGACGGACTAGAATACAATGAGCAGTTCTTC.